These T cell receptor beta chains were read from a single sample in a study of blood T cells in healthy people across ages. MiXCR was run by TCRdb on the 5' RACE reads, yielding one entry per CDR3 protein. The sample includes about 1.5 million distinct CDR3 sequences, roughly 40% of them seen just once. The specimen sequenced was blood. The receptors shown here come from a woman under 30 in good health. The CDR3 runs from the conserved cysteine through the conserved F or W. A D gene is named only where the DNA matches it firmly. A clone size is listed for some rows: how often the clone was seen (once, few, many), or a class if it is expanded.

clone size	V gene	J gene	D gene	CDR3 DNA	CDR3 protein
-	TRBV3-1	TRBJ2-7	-	TGTGCCAGCAGCCAAGAAATCTACGAGCAGTACTTC	CASSQEIYEQYF
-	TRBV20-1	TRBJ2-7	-	TGCAGTGCTAGTTCTGTAGCAGGTGGGACCGACGAGCAGTACTTC	CSASSVAGGTDEQYF
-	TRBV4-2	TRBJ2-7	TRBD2	TGTGCCAGCAGCCCATTTGGGCTAGCGGGAGGGAGCTCCTACAATGGGCAGTACTTC	CASSPFGLAGGSSYNGQYF
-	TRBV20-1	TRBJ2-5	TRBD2	TGCAGTGCTAGAGATACTTGGCGGGGGGGTCCAGAGACCCAGTACTTC	CSARDTWRGGPETQYF
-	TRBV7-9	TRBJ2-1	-	TGTGCCAGCAGCTGGGACCAACAGGTGAATGAGCAGTTCTTC	CASSWDQQVNEQFF
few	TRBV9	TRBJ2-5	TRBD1	TGTGCCAGCAGCGGATCGACAGGGTTGAAGACCCAGTACTTC	CASSGSTGLKTQYF
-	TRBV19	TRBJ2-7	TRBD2	TGTGCCAGTAACTCTCCGGGACTAGCCTCCTACGAGCAGTACTTC	CASNSPGLASYEQYF
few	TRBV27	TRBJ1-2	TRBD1	TGTGCCAGCAGTTTATCGTCAGGAGTGGGGACAGGGGCTGGCTATGGCTACACCTTC	CASSLSSGVGTGAGYGYTF
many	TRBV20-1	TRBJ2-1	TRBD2	TGCAGTGCCGCACCAGTGGGGCGGGGGGGCCCCAATGAGCAGTTCTTC	CSAAPVGRGGPNEQFF
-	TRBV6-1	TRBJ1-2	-	TGTGCCAGCAGTGACCGGATCTATGGCTACACCTTC	CASSDRIYGYTF
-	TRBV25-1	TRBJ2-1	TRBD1	TGTGCCAGCAGTGAATATTTCGGGACAGGGGAATCCAATGAGCAGTTCTTC	CASSEYFGTGESNEQFF
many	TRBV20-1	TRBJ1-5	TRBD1	TGCAGTGCTAGAATGGACAGGGGGTCCAGGGGGTCGCAGCCCCAGCATTTT	CSARMDRGSRGSQPQHF